This T cell receptor beta chain was recorded in a study of shared T cell receptors in the human thymus. The data were produced by immunoSEQ multiplex PCR, yet TCRdb's version contains in-frame clones alone and is incomplete. The sample has hundreds of thousands of clones, around 87% seen once. With respect to this clone: Other DNA sequences from this sample encode an identical CDR3 as well.

These data also featured in a second study, about human thymus T cells. That study reports: Thymus was obtained from resections taken during corrective heart surgery. Repertoires from thymus and blood appeared to show biased V and J gene usage. Among unrelated individuals, related research reported thymic repertoires that overlapped highly.

Sequences were obtained from thymocytes. The sequence came from a boy under two years old with a congenital heart defect.

Written as DNA, the CDR3 is TGTGCCAGCAGCTTGGGGCAGGGGAGTCAGCCCCAGCATTTT. It codes for CASSLGQGSQPQHF. The chain carries TRBV5-6 and TRBJ1-5; maybe TRBD1 (6 bases). The CDR3 contains 14 residues. V was trimmed by 0 bases and J by 6 bases, leaving 10 bases between them. Germline assignment: CDR1 SGHDT and CDR2 YYEEEE.